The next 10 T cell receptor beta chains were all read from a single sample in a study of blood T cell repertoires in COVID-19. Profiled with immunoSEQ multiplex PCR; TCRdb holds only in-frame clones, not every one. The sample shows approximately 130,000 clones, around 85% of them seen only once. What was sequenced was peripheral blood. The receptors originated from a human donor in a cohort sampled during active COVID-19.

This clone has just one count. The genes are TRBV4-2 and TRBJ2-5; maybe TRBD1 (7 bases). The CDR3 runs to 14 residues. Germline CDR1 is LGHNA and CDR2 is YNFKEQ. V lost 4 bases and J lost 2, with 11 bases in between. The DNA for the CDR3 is TGTGCCAGCAGCCCTCCAGGGGGGCAAGAGACCCAGTACTTC. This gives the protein CASSPPGGQETQYF.

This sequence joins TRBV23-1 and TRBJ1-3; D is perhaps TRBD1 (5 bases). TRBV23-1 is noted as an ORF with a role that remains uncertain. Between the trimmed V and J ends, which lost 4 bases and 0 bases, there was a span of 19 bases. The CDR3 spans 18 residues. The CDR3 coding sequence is TGCGCCAGCAGTCGCAGGGTGCCAACCACCGACTCTGGAAACACCATATATTTT. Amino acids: CASSRRVPTTDSGNTIYF.

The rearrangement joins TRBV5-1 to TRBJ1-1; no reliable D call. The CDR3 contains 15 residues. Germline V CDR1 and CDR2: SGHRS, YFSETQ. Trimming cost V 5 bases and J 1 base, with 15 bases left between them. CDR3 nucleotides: TGCGCCAGCAGTAGGCAGGAAATACGGAACACTGAAGCTTTCTTT. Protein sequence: CASSRQEIRNTEAFF.

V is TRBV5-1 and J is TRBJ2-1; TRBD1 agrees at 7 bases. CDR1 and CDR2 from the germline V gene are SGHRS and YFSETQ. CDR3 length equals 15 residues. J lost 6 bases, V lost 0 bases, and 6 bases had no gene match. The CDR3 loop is CASSLAQGEINEQFF. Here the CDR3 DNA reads TGCGCCAGCAGCTTGGCTCAGGGGGAAATCAATGAGCAGTTCTTC.

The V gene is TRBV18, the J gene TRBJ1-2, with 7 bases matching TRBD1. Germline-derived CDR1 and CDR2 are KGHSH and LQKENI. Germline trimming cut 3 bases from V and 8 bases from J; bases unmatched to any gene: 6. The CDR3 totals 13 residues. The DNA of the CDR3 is TGTGCCAGCTCACCCGACAGGGTTAAAGGCTACACCTTC. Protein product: CASSPDRVKGYTF.

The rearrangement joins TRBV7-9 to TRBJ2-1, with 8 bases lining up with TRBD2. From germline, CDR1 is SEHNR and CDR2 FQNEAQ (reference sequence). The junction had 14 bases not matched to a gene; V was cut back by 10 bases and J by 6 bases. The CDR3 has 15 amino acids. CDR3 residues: CATYLDSGSRNEQFF. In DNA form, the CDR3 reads TGTGCCACTTACCTGGACAGCGGGAGTCGCAATGAGCAGTTCTTC.

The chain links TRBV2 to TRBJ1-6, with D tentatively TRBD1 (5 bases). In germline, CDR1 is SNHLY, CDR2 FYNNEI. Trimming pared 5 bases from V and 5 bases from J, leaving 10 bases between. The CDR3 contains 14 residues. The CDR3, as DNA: TGTGCCAGCAGTTCGACAGCTAATAATTCACCCCTCCACTTT. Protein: CASSSTANNSPLHF.

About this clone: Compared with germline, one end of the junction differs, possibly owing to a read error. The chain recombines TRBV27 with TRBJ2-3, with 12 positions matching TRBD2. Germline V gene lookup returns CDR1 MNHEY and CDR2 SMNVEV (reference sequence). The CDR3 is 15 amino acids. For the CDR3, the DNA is TGTGCCAGCAGTCCTTTAGATCTAGCGGGAGGGCCCTCGTGTTTT. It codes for CASSPLDLAGGPSCF.

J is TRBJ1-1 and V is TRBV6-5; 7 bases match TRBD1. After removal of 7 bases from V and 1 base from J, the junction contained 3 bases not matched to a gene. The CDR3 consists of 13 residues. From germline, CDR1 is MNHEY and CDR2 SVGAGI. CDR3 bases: TGTGCCAGCACTAGACAGGGGAACACTGAAGCTTTCTTT. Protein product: CASTRQGNTEAFF.

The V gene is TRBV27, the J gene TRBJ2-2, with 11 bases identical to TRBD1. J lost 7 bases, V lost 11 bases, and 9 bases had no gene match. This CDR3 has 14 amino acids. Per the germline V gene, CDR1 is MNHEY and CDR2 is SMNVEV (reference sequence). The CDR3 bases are TGTGCCTGTCGGACAGGGGGCGTCGGCGGGGAGCTGTTTTTT. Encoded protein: CACRTGGVGGELFF.